Each of the 3 T cell receptor beta chains below was sequenced from the same sample in a study of OX40 agonist ivuxolimab in advanced cancers. Clones were read by immunoSEQ multiplex PCR, and TCRdb kept only the in-frame ones, dropping some. The top ten clones hold 13% to 15% of a sample with 30,000 to 35,000 clones, around 80% of them seen once. The material sequenced was CD4+ or CD8+ T cells sorted from blood, taken in a trial of the OX40 agonist ivuxolimab. These receptors were taken from an adult with an advanced solid tumor such as melanoma, head and neck, liver or kidney cancer.

CDR3 DNA: TGCAGTGCTAGATCCCAGGTTGGCTACACCTTC. It specifies CSARSQVGYTF. The chain carries TRBV20-1 and TRBJ1-2; unclear D gene. The germline CDR1 and CDR2 sequences are DFQATT and SNEGSKA (reference sequence). This CDR3 has 11 residues. V lost 2 bases and J lost 7, with 8 bases in between.

A few counts support this clone. The chain uses TRBV19 and TRBJ2-7; 10 positions match TRBD1. The ends lost 8 bases at V and 6 bases at J; junction bases unmatched: 4. The CDR3 has 12 amino acids. The germline V gene encodes CDR1 LNHDA and CDR2 SQIVND (reference sequence). DNA of the CDR3: TGTGCCAGTGGGGACAGGGGAGGCGAGCAGTACTTC. The encoded protein is CASGDRGGEQYF.

The chain has TRBV7-6 and TRBJ2-3, with 7 bases that match TRBD2. There are 14 residues in the CDR3. The V gene's germline CDR1 is SGHVS and CDR2 FNYEAQ. The V segment lost 4 bases and the J segment 4 bases; nucleotides outside the gene matches: 5. The CDR3 bases are TGTGCCAGCAGCTCTGGGGCGGGGGCAGATACGCAGTATTTT. Translated, it gives CASSSGAGADTQYF.